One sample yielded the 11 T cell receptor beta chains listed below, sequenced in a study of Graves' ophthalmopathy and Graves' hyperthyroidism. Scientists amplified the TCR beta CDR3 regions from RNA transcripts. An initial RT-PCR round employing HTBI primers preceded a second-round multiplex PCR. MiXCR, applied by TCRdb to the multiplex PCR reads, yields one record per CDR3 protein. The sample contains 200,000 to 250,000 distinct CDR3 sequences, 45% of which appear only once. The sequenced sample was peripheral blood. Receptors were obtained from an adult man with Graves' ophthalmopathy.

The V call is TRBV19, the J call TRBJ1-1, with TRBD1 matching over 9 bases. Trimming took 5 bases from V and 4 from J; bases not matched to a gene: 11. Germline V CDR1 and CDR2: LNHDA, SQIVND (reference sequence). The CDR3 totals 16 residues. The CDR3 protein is CASSPPGTGLATEAFF. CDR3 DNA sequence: TGTGCCAGTAGTCCACCCGGGACAGGGCTCGCCACTGAAGCTTTCTTT.

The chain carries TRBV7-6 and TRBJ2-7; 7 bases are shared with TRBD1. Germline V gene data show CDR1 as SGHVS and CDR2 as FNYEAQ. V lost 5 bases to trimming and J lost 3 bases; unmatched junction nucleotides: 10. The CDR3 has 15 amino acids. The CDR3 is CASSLGTAEYYEQYF. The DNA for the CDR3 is TGTGCCAGCAGCCTTGGGACAGCCGAATACTACGAGCAGTACTTC.

Here the CDR3 reads CASRHGQGNSPLHF. Here the CDR3 DNA reads TGTGCCAGCAGGCACGGACAGGGGAACTCACCCCTCCACTTT. This chain connects TRBV3-1 to TRBJ1-6, with 9 bases matching TRBD1. Trimming took 6 bases from V and 10 from J; bases not matched to a gene: 7. CDR1 LGHDT and CDR2 YNNKEL come from the germline V gene (reference sequence). The CDR3 totals 14 residues.

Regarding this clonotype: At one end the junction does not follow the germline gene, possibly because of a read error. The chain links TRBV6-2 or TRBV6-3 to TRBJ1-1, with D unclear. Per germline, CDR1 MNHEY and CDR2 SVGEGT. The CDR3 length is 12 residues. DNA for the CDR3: TGTGCCATCAGTTTAGGACGGAATAGAGCTTTCTTT. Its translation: CAISLGRNRAFF.

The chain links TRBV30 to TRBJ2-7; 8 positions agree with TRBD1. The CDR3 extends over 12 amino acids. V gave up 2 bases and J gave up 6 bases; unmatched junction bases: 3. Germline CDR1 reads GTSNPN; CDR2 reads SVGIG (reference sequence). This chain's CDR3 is CAWSPGTGEQYF. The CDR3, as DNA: TGTGCCTGGAGTCCCGGGACAGGCGAGCAGTACTTC.

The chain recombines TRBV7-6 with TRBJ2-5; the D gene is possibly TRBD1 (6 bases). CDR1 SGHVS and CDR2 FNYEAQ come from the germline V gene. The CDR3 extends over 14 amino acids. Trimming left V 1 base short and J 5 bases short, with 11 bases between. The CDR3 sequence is CASSLVGASETQYF. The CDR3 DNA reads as TGTGCCAGCAGCTTAGTGGGGGCGTCGGAGACCCAGTACTTC.

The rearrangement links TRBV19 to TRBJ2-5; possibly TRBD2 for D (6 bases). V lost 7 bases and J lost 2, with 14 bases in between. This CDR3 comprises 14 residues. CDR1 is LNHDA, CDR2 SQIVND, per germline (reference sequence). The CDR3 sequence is CASMGTGGQETQYF. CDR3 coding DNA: TGTGCCAGTATGGGAACCGGAGGGCAAGAGACCCAGTACTTC.

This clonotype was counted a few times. The CDR3 DNA reads as TGTGCCAGCAGCCAAGATCTCAATTCACCCCTCCACTTT. It specifies CASSQDLNSPLHF. The chain couples TRBV14 to TRBJ1-6; no clear D. This CDR3 region has 13 residues. V was trimmed by 0 bases and J by 7 bases, leaving 4 bases between them. Germline CDR1 SGHDN, CDR2 FVKESK.

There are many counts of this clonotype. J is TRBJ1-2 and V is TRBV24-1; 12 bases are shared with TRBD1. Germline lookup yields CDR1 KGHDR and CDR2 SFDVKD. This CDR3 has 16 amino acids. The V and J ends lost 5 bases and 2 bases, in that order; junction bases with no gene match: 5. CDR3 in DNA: TGTGCCACCAGTGGTTCCGGGACAGGGGGCAACTATGGCTACACCTTC. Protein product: CATSGSGTGGNYGYTF.

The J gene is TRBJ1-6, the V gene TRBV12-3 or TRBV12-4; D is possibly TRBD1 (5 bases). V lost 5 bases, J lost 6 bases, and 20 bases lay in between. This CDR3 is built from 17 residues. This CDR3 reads CASSDSPGRNGNSPLHF. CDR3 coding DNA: TGTGCCAGCAGTGACAGTCCTGGACGGAATGGTAATTCACCCCTCCACTTT.

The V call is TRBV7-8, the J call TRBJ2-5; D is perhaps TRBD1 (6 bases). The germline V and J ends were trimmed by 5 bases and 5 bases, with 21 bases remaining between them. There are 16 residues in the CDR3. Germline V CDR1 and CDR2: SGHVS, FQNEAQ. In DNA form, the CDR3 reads TGTGCCAGCAGCCTCAGGGGACAACTATTTGGGGAGACCCAGTACTTC. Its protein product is CASSLRGQLFGETQYF.